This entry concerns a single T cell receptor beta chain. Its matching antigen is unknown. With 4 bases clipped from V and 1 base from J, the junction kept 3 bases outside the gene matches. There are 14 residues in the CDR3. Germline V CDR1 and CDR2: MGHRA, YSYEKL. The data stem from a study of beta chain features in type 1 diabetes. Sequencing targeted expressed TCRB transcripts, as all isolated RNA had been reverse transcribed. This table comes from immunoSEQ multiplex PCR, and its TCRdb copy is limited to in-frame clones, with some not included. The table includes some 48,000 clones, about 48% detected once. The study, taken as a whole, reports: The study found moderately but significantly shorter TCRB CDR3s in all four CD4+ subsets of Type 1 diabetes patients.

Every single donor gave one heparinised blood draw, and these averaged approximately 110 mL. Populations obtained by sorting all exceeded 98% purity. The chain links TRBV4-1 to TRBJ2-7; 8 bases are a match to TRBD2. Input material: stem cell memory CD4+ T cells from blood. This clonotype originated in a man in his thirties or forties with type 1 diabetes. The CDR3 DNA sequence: TGCGCCAGCAGCCTACTAGCGGCTTCCTACGAGCAGTACTTC. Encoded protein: CASSLLAASYEQYF.